These 20 T cell receptor beta chains came from one sample sequenced in a study of blood T cell repertoires in COVID-19. The assay was immunoSEQ multiplex PCR, and TCRdb's table has in-frame clones only and misses some. The profile covers 200,000 to 250,000 clones, with 80% to 90% appearing a single time and about 2.5% taken by the ten largest. Sequenced input: peripheral blood. The source is a man under 40 with COVID-19, enrolled during active disease.

The CDR3 is CASSPPGLAEQYF. The CDR3 nucleotides read TGTGCCAGCTCACCACCAGGACTAGCCGAGCAGTACTTC. The chain carries TRBV18 and TRBJ2-7; the match to TRBD2 covers 8 bases. Germline loops: CDR1 KGHSH, CDR2 LQKENI. This CDR3 has 13 residues. Germline trimming cut 0 bases from V and 6 bases from J; bases unmatched to any gene: 1.

The chain combines TRBV10-3 with TRBJ2-7; 11 bases are a match to TRBD1. Germline lookup yields CDR1 ENHRY and CDR2 SYGVKD. CDR3 length: 15 amino acids. V lost 4 bases, J lost 2 bases, and 4 bases stayed unmatched. CDR3 nucleotides: TGTGCCATCAGTGGGACGGGACAGGGGGCCTACGAGCAGTACTTC. Its protein product is CAISGTGQGAYEQYF.

The chain recombines TRBV6-6 with TRBJ1-2; 8 nucleotides align to TRBD1. This CDR3 spans 14 amino acids. Germline CDR1 and CDR2: MNHNY and SVGAGI (reference sequence). The V segment lost 6 bases and the J segment 0 bases; nucleotides outside the gene matches: 3. CDR3 sequence: CASRLTGANYGYTF. CDR3 DNA sequence: TGTGCCAGCAGGTTGACAGGGGCTAACTATGGCTACACCTTC.

The genes are TRBV7-6 and TRBJ2-7, with TRBD1 as a possible D gene (5 bases). V shed 4 bases and J shed 4 bases, with 17 bases lying between them. Germline V lookup: CDR1 SGHVS, CDR2 FNYEAQ. The CDR3 has 15 residues. The DNA for the CDR3 is TGTGCCAGCAGCTCTTCCCCCGAGACAGCATACGAGCAGTACTTC. Its protein is CASSSSPETAYEQYF. Based on the CDR3 plus reference TRBV7-6 and TRBJ2-7, the full variable domain is GAGVSQSPRYKVTKRGQDVALRCDPISGHVSLYWYRQALGQGPEFLTYFNYEAQQDKSGLPNDRFSAERPEGSISTLTIQRTEQRDSAMYRCASSSSPETAYEQYFGPGTRLTVT.

The V call is TRBV13, the J call TRBJ2-7, with TRBD1 matching 8 bases. CDR1 and CDR2 (germline): PRHDT, FYEKMQ (reference sequence). The CDR3 has 14 amino acids. The J segment lost 5 bases and the V segment lost 3 bases, leaving 6 bases of the junction unmatched. Here the CDR3 DNA reads TGTGCCAGCAGCTTCGGACAGGGAGAAGACGAGCAGTACTTC. Residues: CASSFGQGEDEQYF.

Notes on this clone: The germline gene is not matched at one end of the junction; a read error may be the cause. This chain uses TRBV24-1 with TRBJ1-4; weak D call: TRBD1 (5 bases). Germline lookup yields CDR1 KGHDR and CDR2 SFDVKD. The CDR3 covers 12 residues. CDR3 region: CAASDRGEKLFF. CDR3 bases: TGTGCCGCCAGCGACAGAGGAGAAAAACTGTTTTTT.

The gene calls are TRBV3-1 (or the pseudogene TRBV3-2) and TRBJ2-7, with TRBD1 matching over 11 bases. This CDR3 contains 15 residues. Germline V gene lookup returns CDR1 LGHDT and CDR2 YNNKEL (reference sequence). J lost 2 bases, V lost 2 bases, and 2 bases had no gene match. CDR3 protein: CASSQPGQGAYEQYF. The CDR3 DNA reads TGTGCCAGCAGCCAACCGGGACAGGGGGCCTACGAGCAGTACTTC.

Points on this clone: The junction and the germline gene differ at one end; a read error may be behind it. The chain links TRBV5-4 to TRBJ1-4, with D perhaps TRBD1 (5 bases). The germline V gene has CDR1 SGHNT and CDR2 YYREEE (reference sequence). This CDR3 spans 17 amino acids. CDR3: CASSLDLAGTDNEELFF. DNA for the CDR3: TGTGCCAGCAGCTTAGACCTGGCCGGGACTGATAATGAAGAACTGTTTTTT.

This clone appeared a single time. The chain employs TRBV7-9 and TRBJ1-2; TRBD1 might be the D (6 bases). Trimming stripped 3 bases from V and 6 bases from J, with 23 bases between. Germline values: CDR1 SEHNR, CDR2 FQNEAQ (reference sequence). The CDR3 has 17 residues. The CDR3 DNA is TGTGCCAGCAGCTTGGGAGATTTATTCGGGACAATCGATGGCTACACCTTC. This codes for CASSLGDLFGTIDGYTF.

This chain uses TRBV20-1 with TRBJ1-2; weak D call: TRBD1 (6 bases). Trimming removed 3 bases from V and 0 bases from J, with 17 bases in between. This CDR3 spans 16 amino acids. Germline V lookup: CDR1 DFQATT, CDR2 SNEGSKA (reference sequence). The CDR3 nucleotides read TGCAGTGCTAGTCCCTGGAAACAGGGAGCTAACTATGGCTACACCTTC. This translates into CSASPWKQGANYGYTF.

This clone was observed a few times. The chain uses TRBV7-2 and TRBJ2-1, with 10 positions matching TRBD2. V shed 5 bases and J 8 bases; nucleotides not matched to a gene: 18. The CDR3 extends over 18 amino acids. The V gene's germline CDR1 is SGHTA and CDR2 FQGNSA. The CDR3 nucleotides read TGTGCCAGCAGCCTCGCGAGACTAGCGGGCCCGAGCTGGGATGAGCAGTTCTTC. As protein: CASSLARLAGPSWDEQFF.

This chain uses TRBV7-9 with TRBJ2-1; 8 positions agree with TRBD1. After removal of 7 bases from V and 5 bases from J, the junction contained 10 bases not matched to a gene. The CDR3 sequence is 15 residues long. From germline, CDR1 is SEHNR and CDR2 FQNEAQ (reference sequence). CDR3 sequence: CASTPGQGADNEQFF. The DNA of the CDR3 is TGTGCCAGCACCCCCGGGCAGGGGGCCGACAATGAGCAGTTCTTC.

The J gene is TRBJ2-4, the V gene TRBV7-2; D is perhaps TRBD1 (5 bases). Germline assignment: CDR1 SGHTA and CDR2 FQGNSA. This CDR3 is 15 amino acids long. V was trimmed by 6 bases and J by 1 base, leaving 13 bases between them. The CDR3 spells CASSWGAGAKNIQYF. In DNA, the CDR3 is TGTGCCAGCAGTTGGGGCGCAGGGGCCAAAAACATTCAGTACTTC.

The rearrangement uses TRBV18 and TRBJ2-7; unclear D gene. The V gene lost 3 bases and the J gene lost 2 bases, with 20 bases spanning the gap. This CDR3 region has 17 residues. Germline CDR1 reads KGHSH; CDR2 reads LQKENI. The CDR3 loop reads CASSPQAVPPITYEQYF. Here the CDR3 DNA reads TGTGCCAGCTCACCCCAGGCCGTTCCTCCTATAACCTACGAGCAGTACTTC.

V usage is TRBV3-1 (or the pseudogene TRBV3-2) and J usage is TRBJ2-7, with 8 bases aligning to TRBD1. Germline V CDR1 and CDR2: LGHDT, YNNKEL (reference sequence). The CDR3 is 15 residues long. After removal of 5 bases from V and 3 bases from J, the junction contained 9 bases not matched to a gene. CDR3 sequence reads: CASSTLGQAHYEQYF. The CDR3 DNA reads as TGTGCCAGCAGCACCTTGGGACAGGCGCACTACGAGCAGTACTTC.

The V call is TRBV5-4, the J call TRBJ2-7; possibly TRBD1 for D (6 bases). V dropped 4 bases and J dropped 2 bases, with 19 bases sitting between them. Looked up from germline, CDR1 is SGHNT and CDR2 is YYREEE (reference sequence). CDR3 size: 16 residues. The CDR3 here is CASSRFQPGHTYEQYF. Written as DNA, the CDR3 is TGTGCCAGCAGCCGATTCCAACCGGGACATACCTACGAGCAGTACTTC.

The chain couples TRBV19 to TRBJ1-2; D remains unclear. V was clipped by 6 bases and J by 2 bases, with 19 bases between them. The germline V gene encodes CDR1 LNHDA and CDR2 SQIVND (reference sequence). This CDR3 is 16 amino acids long. CDR3 sequence: CASSGYVARRNYGYTF. The CDR3, as DNA: TGTGCCAGTAGCGGATACGTGGCGCGCAGGAACTATGGCTACACCTTC.

The chain has TRBV5-6 and TRBJ2-7; 9 bases align to TRBD1. This CDR3 region has 13 residues. CDR1 is SGHDT, CDR2 YYEEEE, per germline. The J segment lost 4 bases and the V segment lost 5 bases, leaving 4 bases of the junction unmatched. DNA for the CDR3: TGTGCCAGCAGTCAGGACAGGGGATACGAGCAGTACTTC. This translates into CASSQDRGYEQYF.

This chain connects TRBV7-2 to TRBJ2-3, with 8 bases that match TRBD1. The CDR3 loop spans 14 amino acids. Germline trimming cut 5 bases from V and 1 base from J; bases unmatched to any gene: 2. CDR1 is SGHTA and CDR2 is FQGNSA in the germline V gene. This CDR3 is CASSPTGGTDTQYF. The DNA for the CDR3 is TGTGCCAGCAGCCCGACAGGGGGCACAGATACGCAGTATTTT.

This clone has just one count. The chain links TRBV18 to TRBJ2-1; TRBD1 matches 8 bases. V lost 8 bases to trimming and J lost 6 bases; unmatched junction nucleotides: 15. The CDR3 sequence is 16 residues long. Germline V gene sequence: CDR1 KGHSH, CDR2 LQKENI. DNA of the CDR3: TGTGCCAGCGAACAACGTGGACAGGGTAGCCCCAATGAGCAGTTCTTC. It translates to CASEQRGQGSPNEQFF.